Given below is one T cell receptor (beta chain) in context. These data come from a study of blood T cell repertoires in COVID-19. Overall study: The United States, Italy and Spain were the sources of the acute and convalescent COVID-19 samples. Nucleic acid was either cDNA or gDNA, and it came from T cells, B-cell-depleted T cells, or PBMCs.

Trimming left V 2 bases short and J 6 bases short, with 22 bases between. CDR1 and CDR2 (germline): SNHLY, FYNNEI. The CDR3 is made up of 18 amino acids. Per the original methods: Quantification of nucleated cells was approximated via reference gene primer amplification. Generated by immunoSEQ multiplex PCR, the TCRdb table keeps only in-frame clones and is missing some. V and J calls and clone size are those listed in that table; D and trimming were worked out from the DNA. The profile shows roughly 140,000 clones, 65% to 90% of them singletons. The clonotype comes from a man between 65 and 79 years old with acute or convalescent COVID-19. Sequenced sample: peripheral blood. J is TRBJ2-2 and V is TRBV2, with a tentative D call TRBD1 (6 bases). CDR3 sequence: CASSERGGDPFNAGELFF. The CDR3 nucleotides read TGTGCCAGCAGTGAACGAGGGGGAGATCCTTTTAACGCCGGGGAGCTGTTTTTT. Full variable domain (outside the CDR3, taken from reference TRBV2 and TRBJ2-2): EPEVTQTPSHQVTQMGQEVILRCVPISNHLYFYWYRQILGQKVEFLVSFYNNEISEKSEIFDDQFSVERPDGSNFTLKIRSTKLEDSAMYFCASSERGGDPFNAGELFFGEGSRLTVL.